These 17 T cell receptor beta chains were all obtained from the same sample, sequenced in a study of beta chain features in type 1 diabetes. Findings and caveats of the study: Within each of all four CD4+ subsets, Type 1 diabetes patients had TCRB CDR3s that were moderately but significantly shorter.

The sequenced template was cDNA made from the entire isolated RNA. Data came from immunoSEQ multiplex PCR; TCRdb stores just in-frame clones and leaves some out. This table holds about 650,000 clones, about an eighth found once. Their specific antigens are unknown. The material sequenced was naive CD4+ T cells from blood. The receptors come from a man under 40 with type 1 diabetes.

V usage is TRBV2 and J usage is TRBJ2-3, with 9 nucleotides matching TRBD2. Looked up from germline, CDR1 is SNHLY and CDR2 is FYNNEI. V lost 4 bases, J lost 0 bases, and 11 bases stayed unmatched. There are 18 residues in the CDR3. The CDR3 DNA is TGTGCCAGCAGTGGGGAGCGGGGGGCCCCCCATAGCACAGATACGCAGTATTTT. It is translated as CASSGERGAPHSTDTQYF.

The V and J genes are TRBV2 and TRBJ2-7; possibly TRBD2 for D (6 bases). The CDR3 length is 13 residues. Germline loops: CDR1 SNHLY, CDR2 FYNNEI. V lost 4 bases and J 6 bases, leaving 13 bases between the germline ends. The chain's CDR3 is CASSAGVGGEQYF. DNA of the CDR3: TGTGCCAGCAGTGCGGGGGTTGGTGGCGAGCAGTACTTC.

This clone was observed a handful of times. The chain employs TRBV28 and TRBJ1-2; 7 bases fit TRBD1. The germline gives CDR1 MDHEN, CDR2 SYDVKM. CDR3 length: 15 residues. The V segment lost 6 bases and the J segment 0 bases; nucleotides outside the gene matches: 7. CDR3 bases: TGTGCCAGCAGCCCAGGGGGAGGCACTAACTATGGCTACACCTTC. Amino acid sequence: CASSPGGGTNYGYTF.

V is TRBV29-1 and J is TRBJ1-1; D is ambiguous. This CDR3 comprises 11 residues. Germline-derived CDR1 and CDR2 are SQVTM and ANQGSEA. V lost 4 bases and J 6 bases, leaving 9 bases between the germline ends. CDR3 bases: TGCAGCGTTGCCCGAGAGGCTGAAGCTTTCTTT. It translates to CSVAREAEAFF.

The V and J genes are TRBV6-5 and TRBJ2-1; D remains ambiguous. The germline V gene has CDR1 MNHEY and CDR2 SVGAGI. The germline V and J ends were trimmed by 5 bases and 10 bases, with 9 bases remaining between them. The CDR3 has 11 amino acids. The CDR3 DNA reads as TGTGCCAGCAGTGAATGGCGGGAGCAGTTCTTC. It is translated as CASSEWREQFF.

V gene TRBV9 combines with J gene TRBJ2-7; 8 nucleotides align to TRBD1. Looked up from germline, CDR1 is SGDLS and CDR2 is YYNGEE. The length of the CDR3 is 14 residues. The junction had 5 bases not matched to a gene; V was cut back by 4 bases and J by 2 bases. In nucleotides, the CDR3 is TGTGCCAGCAGCACAAGGGACAGGACCTACGAGCAGTACTTC. Amino acid sequence: CASSTRDRTYEQYF.

This clone was seen only a few times. The chain carries TRBV7-2 and TRBJ2-1; no definite D call. This CDR3 comprises 13 residues. Germline V gives CDR1 SGHTA, CDR2 FQGNSA. Trimming cost V 2 bases and J 5 bases, with 7 bases left between them. The DNA of the CDR3 is TGTGCCAGCAGCTTAACAGTAGACAATGAGCAGTTCTTC. Amino acids: CASSLTVDNEQFF.

This clone was recorded a few times. The sample holds other DNA sequences that translate to the same CDR3. V is TRBV6-4 and J is TRBJ2-3, with TRBD1 identical over 10 bases. Trimming took 5 bases from V and 1 from J; bases not matched to a gene: 3. The CDR3 contains 15 residues. Germline CDR1 and CDR2: MRHNA and SNTAGT. The CDR3 DNA sequence: TGTGCCAGCAGTTCCGGGACAGGGGGCACAGATACGCAGTATTTT. Encoded protein: CASSSGTGGTDTQYF.

This clone occurred a few times. In nucleotides, the CDR3 is TGTGCCAGCAGCTTAGCATCGGGGGCAGATACGCAGTATTTT. It specifies CASSLASGADTQYF. The V call is TRBV7-9, the J call TRBJ2-3; perhaps TRBD2 as D (6 bases). The V end was cut by 0 bases, the J end by 4 bases, with 8 bases between. CDR1 and CDR2 (germline): SEHNR, FQNEAQ (reference sequence). CDR3 length: 14 amino acids.

The V gene is TRBV19, the J gene TRBJ2-1; tentatively, D is TRBD1 (6 bases). Trimming shortened V by 7 bases and J by 8 bases, and 9 bases separated the two germline ends. Germline CDR1 reads LNHDA; CDR2 reads SQIVND (reference sequence). This CDR3 has 11 amino acids. CDR3 sequence reads: CASKQGDEQFF. CDR3 DNA: TGTGCCAGTAAACAGGGCGATGAGCAGTTCTTC.

V usage is TRBV14 and J usage is TRBJ1-6; D remains ambiguous. Germline CDR1 SGHDN, CDR2 FVKESK. This CDR3 has 11 amino acids. Trimming shortened V by 1 base and J by 9 bases, and 1 base separated the two germline ends. The CDR3 spells CASSQGSPLHF. For the CDR3, the DNA is TGTGCCAGCAGCCAAGGTTCACCCCTCCACTTT.

V usage is TRBV18 and J usage is TRBJ1-5; a possible D gene is TRBD1 (6 bases). Between the trimmed V and J ends, which lost 2 bases and 4 bases, there was a span of 18 bases. The CDR3 extends over 17 amino acids. Germline lookup yields CDR1 KGHSH and CDR2 LQKENI. In DNA form, the CDR3 reads TGTGCCAGCTCACCAGGGCTAACAGGGAGGACTAATCAGCCCCAGCATTTT. Translating gives CASSPGLTGRTNQPQHF.

This rearrangement joins TRBV30 to TRBJ1-2; D gene uncertain. The germline CDR1 and CDR2 sequences are GTSNPN and SVGIG (reference sequence). With 2 bases removed from V and 7 bases from J, the gap between germline ends came to 11 bases. The CDR3 runs 12 residues. CDR3: CAWSSSPGGYTF. CDR3 nucleotide sequence: TGTGCCTGGAGTAGTTCCCCTGGTGGCTACACCTTC.

The chain couples TRBV7-2 to TRBJ1-6, with 7 bases matching TRBD1. This CDR3 has 14 residues. The V and J ends lost 3 bases and 7 bases, in that order; junction bases with no gene match: 3. Germline V CDR1 and CDR2: SGHTA, FQGNSA. The CDR3 DNA reads as TGTGCCAGCAGCTTTACAGGGGACAATTCACCCCTCCACTTT. It specifies CASSFTGDNSPLHF. Full variable domain (outside the CDR3, taken from reference TRBV7-2 and TRBJ1-6): GAGVSQSPSNKVTEKGKDVELRCDPISGHTALYWYRQSLGQGLEFLIYFQGNSAPDKSGLPSDRFSAERTGGSVSTLTIQRTQQEDSAVYLCASSFTGDNSPLHFGNGTRLTVT.

This rearrangement joins TRBV2 to TRBJ1-2; weak D call: TRBD1 (6 bases). Germline V gene lookup returns CDR1 SNHLY and CDR2 FYNNEI. The CDR3 spans 13 residues. V lost 6 bases and J 1 base, leaving 9 bases between the germline ends. The CDR3 loop is CASSRGGNYGYTF. In nucleotides, the CDR3 is TGTGCCAGCAGCAGGGGTGGTAACTATGGCTACACCTTC.

There are a few counts of this clone. This sequence joins TRBV7-9 and TRBJ2-1; perhaps TRBD1 as D (6 bases). Germline loops: CDR1 SEHNR, CDR2 FQNEAQ (reference sequence). V lost 6 bases and J lost 2, with 14 bases in between. This CDR3 has 15 residues. This chain's CDR3 is CASSPDRLTYNEQFF. CDR3 nucleotides: TGTGCCAGCAGTCCGGACAGACTTACCTACAATGAGCAGTTCTTC. Looking up the rest from reference TRBV7-9 and TRBJ2-1 gives the full variable domain: DTGVSQNPRHKITKRGQNVTFRCDPISEHNRLYWYRQTLGQGPEFLTYFQNEAQLEKSRLLSDRFSAERPKGSFSTLEIQRTEQGDSAMYLCASSPDRLTYNEQFFGPGTRLTVL.

This clone has only a few counts. The V gene is TRBV5-1, the J gene TRBJ2-7; the D gene is possibly TRBD1 (5 bases). The germline gives CDR1 SGHRS, CDR2 YFSETQ. CDR3 length equals 13 residues. V was shortened by 2 bases and J by 5 bases, with 11 bases between the two germline ends. CDR3 region: CASSFQGEDEQYF. The CDR3 DNA reads as TGCGCCAGCAGCTTCCAGGGTGAGGACGAGCAGTACTTC.